Listed below are T cell receptor beta chains from one sample, sequenced in a study of T cell changes during pregnancy in multiple sclerosis. Measured with immunoSEQ multiplex PCR; TCRdb has only the in-frame clones, and not every one. The repertoire holds tens of thousands of clones, with approximately 90% as singletons. The material was peripheral blood, obtained in the first trimester of pregnancy. Every receptor here comes from a female donor in good health, enrolled as a control in a pregnancy study. CDR3s include the opening cysteine and the closing phenylalanine or tryptophan. The order of the fields is D gene, clone size, J gene, V gene, CDR3 protein, CDR3 DNA. D genes are given only for firm matches. Part of the rows lack a size; the others show once, few, many or a class for expanded clones.

d_call: -; clone_size: -; j_call: TRBJ2-4; v_call: TRBV9; cdr3_aa: CASSPGVGDIQYF; cdr3_nt: TGTGCCAGCAGCCCCGGGGTGGGTGACATTCAGTACTTC
d_call: TRBD1; clone_size: -; j_call: TRBJ1-4; v_call: TRBV9; cdr3_aa: CASSVGTGQGEKLFF; cdr3_nt: TGTGCCAGCAGCGTAGGGACAGGTCAAGGTGAAAAACTGTTTTTT
d_call: -; clone_size: -; j_call: TRBJ2-5; v_call: TRBV4-1; cdr3_aa: CASSQPSGTQYF; cdr3_nt: TGCGCCAGCAGCCAACCTTCGGGGACCCAGTACTTC
d_call: TRBD2; clone_size: once; j_call: TRBJ2-2; v_call: TRBV6-7; cdr3_aa: CASRGLADRGANTGELFF; cdr3_nt: TGTGCCAGCAGGGGACTAGCGGACCGGGGAGCGAACACCGGGGAGCTGTTTTTT
d_call: -; clone_size: -; j_call: TRBJ2-2; v_call: TRBV9; cdr3_aa: CASSDDFPITNTGELFF; cdr3_nt: TGTGCCAGCAGCGATGATTTCCCTATAACCAACACCGGGGAGCTGTTTTTT
d_call: TRBD2; clone_size: -; j_call: TRBJ2-7; v_call: TRBV7-9; cdr3_aa: CASRPAGGHYEQYF; cdr3_nt: TGTGCCAGCAGGCCAGCGGGGGGCCACTACGAGCAGTACTTC
d_call: TRBD1; clone_size: -; j_call: TRBJ1-5; v_call: TRBV2; cdr3_aa: CASSVDRVEGQPQHF; cdr3_nt: TGTGCCAGCAGTGTGGACAGGGTGGAGGGTCAGCCCCAGCATTTT
d_call: -; clone_size: -; j_call: TRBJ2-2; v_call: TRBV9; cdr3_aa: CASSPRTGRGTGELFF; cdr3_nt: TGTGCCAGCAGCCCCCGGACAGGGAGGGGCACCGGGGAGCTGTTTTTT
d_call: -; clone_size: few; j_call: TRBJ1-1; v_call: TRBV6-1; cdr3_aa: CASSFTGWSEAFF; cdr3_nt: TGTGCCAGCAGCTTTACAGGGTGGAGTGAAGCTTTCTTT
d_call: TRBD1; clone_size: -; j_call: TRBJ2-7; v_call: TRBV28; cdr3_aa: CASSLPGTGGREQYF; cdr3_nt: TGTGCCAGCAGTTTACCCGGGACAGGGGGCCGCGAGCAGTACTTC
d_call: -; clone_size: -; j_call: TRBJ1-2; v_call: TRBV5-6; cdr3_aa: CASSPIQDYGYTF; cdr3_nt: TGTGCCAGCAGCCCTATACAGGACTATGGCTACACCTTC
d_call: -; clone_size: -; j_call: TRBJ1-3; v_call: TRBV30; cdr3_aa: CAWSEGFSGNTIYF; cdr3_nt: TGTGCCTGGAGTGAGGGGTTCTCTGGAAACACCATATATTTT
d_call: -; clone_size: -; j_call: TRBJ1-3; v_call: TRBV2; cdr3_aa: CAIFPGNTIYF; cdr3_nt: TGTGCCATATTTCCTGGAAACACCATATATTTT
d_call: -; clone_size: -; j_call: TRBJ1-3; v_call: TRBV6-1; cdr3_aa: CASGLSGNTIYF; cdr3_nt: TGTGCCAGCGGCCTCTCTGGAAACACCATATATTTT
d_call: TRBD1; clone_size: -; j_call: TRBJ2-7; v_call: TRBV29-1; cdr3_aa: CSVPPGTAYEQYF; cdr3_nt: TGCAGCGTTCCTCCCGGGACAGCCTACGAGCAGTACTTC
d_call: TRBD1; clone_size: -; j_call: TRBJ2-7; v_call: TRBV19; cdr3_aa: CASRPGQSSYEQYF; cdr3_nt: TGTGCCAGTAGACCGGGACAGAGCTCCTACGAGCAGTACTTC
d_call: -; clone_size: -; j_call: TRBJ1-1; v_call: TRBV5-6; cdr3_aa: CASSLVGGGTEAFF; cdr3_nt: TGTGCCAGCAGCTTGGTCGGGGGGGGCACTGAAGCTTTCTTT
d_call: -; clone_size: -; j_call: TRBJ1-6; v_call: TRBV9; cdr3_aa: CASSANRRNDNSPLHF; cdr3_nt: TGTGCCAGCAGCGCCAACCGCAGGAACGATAATTCACCCCTCCACTTT
d_call: TRBD1; clone_size: -; j_call: TRBJ1-2; v_call: TRBV28; cdr3_aa: CASSLTQGGGYTF; cdr3_nt: TGTGCCAGCAGTTTAACCCAGGGGGGAGGCTACACCTTC
d_call: -; clone_size: -; j_call: TRBJ1-3; v_call: TRBV7-9; cdr3_aa: CASSPRGGSGNTIYF; cdr3_nt: TGTGCCAGCAGCCCACGGGGGGGCTCTGGAAACACCATATATTTT
d_call: TRBD2; clone_size: -; j_call: TRBJ2-3; v_call: TRBV7-2; cdr3_aa: CASSSRTSQADTQYF; cdr3_nt: TGTGCCAGCAGCTCGAGGACTAGCCAGGCAGATACGCAGTATTTT
d_call: -; clone_size: -; j_call: TRBJ2-2; v_call: TRBV27; cdr3_aa: CASSSGAGATGELFF; cdr3_nt: TGTGCCAGCAGTTCTGGGGCAGGAGCAACCGGGGAGCTGTTTTTT
d_call: -; clone_size: -; j_call: TRBJ2-5; v_call: TRBV7-2; cdr3_aa: CASSQSGETQYF; cdr3_nt: TGTGCCAGCAGCCAATCAGGAGAGACCCAGTACTTC
d_call: -; clone_size: once; j_call: TRBJ1-1; v_call: TRBV11-2; cdr3_aa: CASSWQGRDTEAFF; cdr3_nt: TGTGCCAGCAGCTGGCAGGGAAGGGACACTGAAGCTTTCTTT
d_call: -; clone_size: -; j_call: TRBJ1-3; v_call: TRBV6-6; cdr3_aa: CASSYSPSGNTIYF; cdr3_nt: TGTGCCAGCAGTTACTCCCCGTCGGGAAACACCATATATTTT
d_call: TRBD2; clone_size: -; j_call: TRBJ2-2; v_call: TRBV6-5; cdr3_aa: CASQAGALTGELFF; cdr3_nt: TGTGCCAGTCAAGCGGGGGCCCTCACCGGGGAGCTGTTTTTT
d_call: TRBD2; clone_size: -; j_call: TRBJ2-5; v_call: TRBV9; cdr3_aa: CASSVDSSGGEETQYF; cdr3_nt: TGTGCCAGCAGCGTAGATTCTAGCGGGGGGGAAGAGACCCAGTACTTC
d_call: -; clone_size: -; j_call: TRBJ1-2; v_call: TRBV4-3; cdr3_aa: CASSLRQGQFFYGYTF; cdr3_nt: TGCGCCAGCAGCCTTAGACAAGGCCAATTCTTCTATGGCTACACCTTC
d_call: -; clone_size: -; j_call: TRBJ2-7; v_call: TRBV7-2; cdr3_aa: CASSLESWGEPYEQYF; cdr3_nt: TGTGCCAGCAGCTTAGAATCGTGGGGGGAGCCCTACGAGCAGTACTTC
d_call: -; clone_size: once; j_call: TRBJ1-3; v_call: TRBV7-9; cdr3_aa: CASSAGTDSGNTIYF; cdr3_nt: TGTGCCAGCAGCGCGGGGACGGACTCTGGAAACACCATATATTTT
d_call: TRBD2; clone_size: -; j_call: TRBJ2-1; v_call: TRBV13; cdr3_aa: CASRRGGSDEQFF; cdr3_nt: TGTGCCAGCCGACGGGGGGGCAGCGATGAGCAGTTCTTC
d_call: -; clone_size: -; j_call: TRBJ2-7; v_call: TRBV6-6; cdr3_aa: CASSYSTPTYEQYF; cdr3_nt: TGTGCCAGCAGTTACTCGACTCCTACCTACGAGCAGTACTTC
d_call: TRBD1; clone_size: few; j_call: TRBJ2-2; v_call: TRBV19; cdr3_aa: CASSTIRTGGTRTGELFF; cdr3_nt: TGTGCCAGTAGTACAATTCGGACAGGGGGCACGAGGACCGGGGAGCTGTTTTTT
d_call: -; clone_size: -; j_call: TRBJ1-6; v_call: TRBV19; cdr3_aa: CASSIDSPGANSPLHF; cdr3_nt: TGTGCCAGTAGTATAGACTCTCCAGGGGCTAATTCACCCCTCCACTTT
d_call: TRBD1; clone_size: -; j_call: TRBJ1-2; v_call: TRBV6-6; cdr3_aa: CASSSDRAGGYTF; cdr3_nt: TGTGCCAGCAGCTCGGACAGGGCGGGAGGCTACACCTTC
d_call: -; clone_size: few; j_call: TRBJ1-1; v_call: TRBV20-1; cdr3_aa: CSSGHITEAFF; cdr3_nt: TGCAGTTCCGGACACATCACTGAAGCTTTCTTT
d_call: -; clone_size: -; j_call: TRBJ1-4; v_call: TRBV2; cdr3_aa: CASSQRAGFGEKLFF; cdr3_nt: TGTGCCAGCAGCCAGCGGGCAGGGTTCGGGGAAAAACTGTTTTTT
d_call: -; clone_size: -; j_call: TRBJ1-1; v_call: TRBV6-5; cdr3_aa: CASSYKAGLTEAFF; cdr3_nt: TGTGCCAGCAGTTACAAGGCGGGGCTCACTGAAGCTTTCTTT
d_call: TRBD1; clone_size: -; j_call: TRBJ1-1; v_call: TRBV23-1; cdr3_aa: CASSHRIRTGVITEAFF; cdr3_nt: TGCGCCAGCAGTCATAGAATCCGGACAGGAGTTATCACTGAAGCTTTCTTT
d_call: -; clone_size: few; j_call: TRBJ2-3; v_call: TRBV7-9; cdr3_aa: CASSLAGAPTDTQYF; cdr3_nt: TGTGCCAGCAGCTTAGCAGGGGCACCCACAGATACGCAGTATTTT
d_call: -; clone_size: -; j_call: TRBJ1-1; v_call: TRBV7-9; cdr3_aa: CASSPIGVVEAFF; cdr3_nt: TGTGCCAGCAGCCCGATCGGGGTCGTTGAAGCTTTCTTT
d_call: -; clone_size: -; j_call: TRBJ1-5; v_call: TRBV30; cdr3_aa: CAWSVGGVAQPQHF; cdr3_nt: TGTGCCTGGAGTGTAGGCGGGGTGGCTCAGCCCCAGCATTTT
d_call: -; clone_size: -; j_call: TRBJ1-1; v_call: TRBV29-1; cdr3_aa: CSALLDSNTEAFF; cdr3_nt: TGCAGCGCCTTACTGGACAGTAACACTGAAGCTTTCTTT
d_call: -; clone_size: -; j_call: TRBJ2-7; v_call: TRBV2; cdr3_aa: CASKGTFYEQYF; cdr3_nt: TGTGCCAGCAAAGGGACTTTCTACGAGCAGTACTTC
d_call: -; clone_size: -; j_call: TRBJ2-5; v_call: TRBV15; cdr3_aa: CATSRDLLRETQYF; cdr3_nt: TGTGCCACCAGCAGAGATTTACTAAGGGAGACCCAGTACTTC
d_call: TRBD1; clone_size: -; j_call: TRBJ2-6; v_call: TRBV4-3; cdr3_aa: CASSRVTGAGANVLTF; cdr3_nt: TGCGCCAGCAGCCGGGTGACAGGGGCTGGGGCCAACGTCCTGACTTTC
d_call: TRBD1; clone_size: -; j_call: TRBJ1-4; v_call: TRBV29-1; cdr3_aa: CSVEDRGQGGKLFF; cdr3_nt: TGCAGCGTTGAAGATCGGGGGCAGGGGGGAAAACTGTTTTTT
d_call: TRBD1; clone_size: -; j_call: TRBJ1-4; v_call: TRBV28; cdr3_aa: CASSLGQGHGKLFF; cdr3_nt: TGTGCCAGCAGTCTAGGACAGGGGCATGGAAAACTGTTTTTT
d_call: TRBD1; clone_size: few; j_call: TRBJ1-3; v_call: TRBV7-2; cdr3_aa: CASSAQGGFGNTIYF; cdr3_nt: TGTGCCAGCAGCGCCCAGGGGGGCTTCGGTAACACCATATATTTT
d_call: TRBD2; clone_size: -; j_call: TRBJ2-5; v_call: TRBV7-8; cdr3_aa: CASGGRGAPQETQYF; cdr3_nt: TGTGCCAGCGGGGGGCGGGGGGCCCCCCAAGAGACCCAGTACTTC
d_call: TRBD2; clone_size: -; j_call: TRBJ2-1; v_call: TRBV7-2; cdr3_aa: CASSPSSGGVYNEQFF; cdr3_nt: TGTGCCAGCAGCCCCTCTAGCGGGGGAGTCTACAATGAGCAGTTCTTC